A selection of T cell receptor beta chains follows, all from one sample in a study of cytomegalovirus exposure and HLA in healthy donors. TCRdb keeps only in-frame clones here, not all; method: immunoSEQ multiplex PCR. Of about 110,000 clones in the sample, over 75% were seen once. The specimen was PBMCs. The receptor set was obtained from a man aged 60-69 years in good health and CMV-seronegative. The CDR3 runs from the conserved cysteine through the conserved F or W. A D gene is named only where the DNA matches it firmly. A row's size may be missing; if present it is once, few, many or a size class.

length	D	V	J	size	CDR3	DNA
15	TRBD1	TRBV7-9	TRBJ1-2	NA	CASSSWDREIGGYTF	TGTGCCAGCAGCTCCTGGGACAGGGAGATTGGTGGCTACACCTTC
14	NA	TRBV5-4	TRBJ1-6	NA	CASSSRDYNSPLHF	TGTGCCAGCAGCAGTCGGGACTATAATTCACCCCTCCACTTT
16	TRBD1	TRBV4-2	TRBJ1-4	few	CASSQGGQSSREKLFF	TGTGCCAGCAGCCAAGGGGGACAGAGTTCCCGTGAAAAACTGTTTTTT
18	TRBD1	TRBV7-9	TRBJ1-2	NA	CASSLGSPRQGANYGYTF	TGTGCCAGCAGCTTAGGGTCCCCGAGACAGGGGGCTAACTATGGCTACACCTTC
15	TRBD2	TRBV18	TRBJ2-1	once	CASARVGGAYNEQFF	TGTGCCAGCGCTCGCGTGGGAGGGGCTTACAATGAGCAGTTCTTC
15	TRBD1	TRBV9	TRBJ1-6	NA	CASSASTGGNSPLHF	TGTGCCAGCAGCGCCTCGACAGGGGGAAATTCACCCCTCCACTTT
15	TRBD1	TRBV5-1	TRBJ2-3	once	CASSSTGVGTDTQYF	TGCGCCAGCAGCTCGACAGGGGTAGGCACAGATACGCAGTATTTT
16	TRBD1	TRBV2	TRBJ1-1	NA	CASSLDRGTSGTEAFF	TGTGCCAGCAGTCTGGACAGGGGGACCTCGGGTACTGAAGCTTTCTTT
13	TRBD1	TRBV6-1	TRBJ2-7	NA	CASSRDRYYEQYF	TGTGCCAGCAGTAGGGACAGATACTACGAGCAGTACTTC
17	TRBD1	TRBV11-2	TRBJ2-5	NA	CASSRPGQLTYQETQYF	TGTGCCAGCAGCCGACCGGGACAGCTTACGTACCAAGAGACCCAGTACTTC
12	NA	TRBV28	TRBJ2-1	NA	CASSLSRNEQFF	TGTGCCAGCAGTTTAAGCCGAAATGAGCAGTTCTTC
13	TRBD2	TRBV29-1	TRBJ2-1	NA	CSVRGGTYNEQFF	TGCAGCGTTCGGGGGGGGACCTACAATGAGCAGTTCTTC
17	TRBD2	TRBV4-2	TRBJ2-1	NA	CASSQASGTSGNNEQFF	TGTGCCAGCAGCCAAGCCTCCGGGACTAGCGGGAACAATGAGCAGTTCTTC
12	NA	TRBV6-5	TRBJ2-5	NA	CATAEAQETQYF	TGTGCCACCGCGGAGGCTCAAGAGACCCAGTACTTC
15	NA	TRBV19	TRBJ1-2	once	CASSIAEGGRYGYTF	TGTGCCAGTAGTATAGCGGAGGGAGGAAGGTATGGCTACACCTTC
13	NA	TRBV2	TRBJ2-4	few	CASTRQASGIQYF	TGTGCCAGCACTAGACAGGCCTCGGGCATTCAGTACTTC
12	NA	TRBV28	TRBJ1-2	NA	CASSSQGDGYTF	TGTGCCAGCAGTTCACAGGGAGATGGCTACACCTTC
13	NA	TRBV9	TRBJ2-3	NA	CASSVPSTDTQYF	TGTGCCAGCAGCGTCCCTTCGACAGATACGCAGTATTTT
13	NA	TRBV19	TRBJ1-6	NA	CASRQGNNSPLHF	TGTGCCAGTAGGCAGGGGAATAATTCACCCCTCCACTTT
14	TRBD1	TRBV7-9	TRBJ2-5	NA	CASSSGGVKETQYF	TGTGCCAGCAGCTCAGGGGGAGTTAAAGAGACCCAGTACTTC
14	TRBD1	TRBV5-1	TRBJ1-1	few	CASSLGTGTDEAFF	TGCGCCAGCAGCCTCGGGACAGGAACGGATGAAGCTTTCTTT
12	NA	TRBV7-9	TRBJ2-1	once	CASSFRGARQFF	TGTGCCAGCAGCTTTCGGGGGGCCCGCCAGTTCTTC
15	TRBD2	TRBV19	TRBJ2-5	NA	CASSRQSTGGETQYF	TGTGCCAGTAGTAGACAGTCCACCGGGGGGGAGACCCAGTACTTC
16	TRBD2	TRBV11-2	TRBJ2-1	NA	CASSSTTSGSNNEQFF	TGTGCCAGCAGCTCGACGACTAGCGGGTCGAACAATGAGCAGTTCTTC
13	NA	TRBV6-1	TRBJ1-5	NA	CASRGHLNQPQHF	TGTGCCAGCAGGGGACACCTAAATCAGCCCCAGCATTTT
14	NA	TRBV28	TRBJ1-2	NA	CASTTDRDFYGYTF	TGTGCCAGCACCACCGACCGCGACTTCTATGGCTACACCTTC
17	NA	TRBV5-6	TRBJ2-1	NA	CASTLLRQTHSYNEQFF	TGTGCCAGCACCCTCCTTCGGCAGACACACTCCTACAATGAGCAGTTCTTC
13	NA	TRBV7-7	TRBJ2-2	NA	CASSLEKPGELFF	TGTGCCAGCAGCTTAGAGAAGCCTGGGGAGCTGTTTTTT
16	NA	TRBV11-2	TRBJ2-3	once	CASSLSRPGATDTQYF	TGTGCCAGCAGCTTAAGCAGACCAGGGGCTACAGATACGCAGTATTTT
17	TRBD2	TRBV7-3	TRBJ2-3	NA	CASSPGLAGGSTDTQYF	TGTGCCAGCAGCCCCGGACTAGCGGGGGGTAGCACAGATACGCAGTATTTT
13	NA	TRBV19	TRBJ1-1	NA	CASSIGRHTEAFF	TGTGCCAGTAGTATAGGCAGACACACTGAAGCCTTCTTT
17	TRBD1	TRBV5-1	TRBJ1-1	NA	CASSLAFGQALNTEAFF	TGCGCCAGCAGCTTGGCTTTCGGACAGGCACTGAACACTGAAGCTTTCTTT
16	NA	TRBV5-1	TRBJ1-3	NA	CASSLDTADSGNTIYF	TGCGCCAGCAGTTTGGACACCGCCGACTCTGGAAACACCATATATTTT
16	TRBD1	TRBV6-5	TRBJ2-7	NA	CASSYLSPAGGNEQYF	TGTGCCAGCAGTTACTTGTCCCCCGCAGGGGGAAACGAGCAGTACTTC
17	TRBD1	TRBV4-2	TRBJ1-6	NA	CASSQVSARDRASPLHF	TGTGCCAGCAGCCAAGTCTCAGCCCGGGACAGGGCTTCACCCCTCCACTTT
16	NA	TRBV18	TRBJ1-4	NA	CASSREVPSTNEKLFF	TGTGCCAGCTCAAGGGAGGTACCCTCAACTAATGAAAAACTGTTTTTT
13	NA	TRBV30	TRBJ1-5	NA	CAWSEQEGQPQHF	TGTGCCTGGAGTGAACAGGAAGGTCAGCCCCAGCATTTT
15	NA	TRBV9	TRBJ2-2	NA	CASSTQDRYTGELFF	TGTGCCAGCAGCACCCAGGACAGATACACCGGGGAGCTGTTTTTT
14	NA	TRBV28	TRBJ2-3	NA	CASSEKPGLYTQYF	TGTGCCAGCAGTGAGAAGCCGGGGTTATATACGCAGTATTTT
15	NA	TRBV7-9	TRBJ1-1	NA	CASTRAGGMNTEAFF	TGTGCCAGCACCAGGGCCGGGGGTATGAACACTGAAGCTTTCTTT
13	NA	TRBV5-1	TRBJ1-2	NA	CASSSSPDYGYTF	TGCGCCAGCAGCTCCTCCCCAGATTATGGCTACACCTTC
13	NA	TRBV5-4	TRBJ2-2	NA	CASSLVGVGELFF	TGTGCCAGCAGCTTGGTAGGGGTCGGGGAGCTGTTTTTT
15	NA	TRBV18	TRBJ1-2	NA	CASSPGDSSGYGYTF	TGTGCCAGCTCACCTGGTGACAGTTCTGGCTATGGCTACACCTTC
13	TRBD1	TRBV9	TRBJ2-1	NA	CASSGYRGNEQFF	TGTGCCAGCAGCGGATACAGGGGGAATGAGCAGTTCTTC
17	NA	TRBV5-1	TRBJ2-3	NA	CASSLGLAAPSTDTQYF	TGCGCCAGCAGCTTAGGGCTAGCTGCCCCTAGCACAGATACGCAGTATTTT
14	NA	TRBV19	TRBJ2-7	NA	CASSTRGRAYEQYF	TGTGCCAGTAGCACAAGGGGGAGGGCCTACGAGCAGTACTTC
15	NA	TRBV6-5	TRBJ2-3	NA	CASSFGVPSTDTQYF	TGTGCCAGCAGTTTTGGAGTTCCTAGCACAGATACGCAGTATTTT
15	NA	TRBV5-4	TRBJ2-7	NA	CASSLHQGRDYEQYF	TGTGCCAGCAGCTTGCATCAGGGGCGCGACTACGAGCAGTACTTC